The 31 T cell receptor beta chains below all came from one sample that was sequenced in a study of human T cells and chemical hapten exposure. Each CDR3 protein is one row after TCRdb ran MiXCR on the RACE reads. This table holds 50,000 to 75,000 distinct CDR3 sequences, approximately 10% found once. Time point defined: patch test 3, about 24 weeks after DPC sensitization. Treatment: therapeutic diphenylcyclopropenone sensitization with weekly scalp DPC. The source material was whole blood, sampled in connection with sensitization to the hapten diphenylcyclopropenone (DPC). The receptors derive from a woman between 25 and 40 years old with alopecia areata. Some clones in this sample may be carry-over from other donors' samples.

This clonotype was found many times. The chain links TRBV2 to TRBJ2-1; 9 nucleotides line up with TRBD1. The V gene end was trimmed by 5 bases and the J gene end by 6 bases; junction bases not matched to a gene: 2. Germline-derived CDR1 and CDR2 are SNHLY and FYNNEI. The length of the CDR3 is 13 residues. The CDR3 is CASSRQGGNEQFF. The CDR3 DNA follows: TGTGCCAGCAGTCGACAGGGGGGCAATGAGCAGTTCTTC.

The rearrangement joins TRBV24-1 to TRBJ2-2; D gene unclear. Germline V gene data show CDR1 as KGHDR and CDR2 as SFDVKD. V was trimmed by 5 bases and J by 1 base, leaving 4 bases between them. The CDR3 length is 13 residues. CDR3 sequence: CATSVMNTGELFF. The DNA of the CDR3 is TGTGCCACCAGTGTTATGAACACCGGGGAGCTGTTTTTT.

This clonotype was seen ten or more times. The chain carries TRBV18 and TRBJ1-6, with no clear D. The ends were cut back, 0 bases at V and 5 bases at J, with 5 bases in the middle. The CDR3 loop spans 14 amino acids. Germline V gene lookup returns CDR1 KGHSH and CDR2 LQKENI. The CDR3 is CASSPPVNNSPLHF. The CDR3 coding sequence is TGTGCCAGCTCACCACCAGTGAATAATTCACCCCTCCACTTT.

This sequence joins TRBV28 and TRBJ2-2; a weak D match, TRBD1 (5 bases). Germline V lookup: CDR1 MDHEN, CDR2 SYDVKM. CDR3 length: 14 amino acids. Trimming cost V 6 bases and J 1 base, with 9 bases left between them. In DNA form, the CDR3 reads TGTGCCAGCAGGGGGCCAGGGAACACCGGGGAGCTGTTTTTT. It translates to CASRGPGNTGELFF.

As for this clonotype: A much larger clone sits a single nucleotide away, making a read error possible. The chain links TRBV11-2 to TRBJ1-1; no clear D. The CDR3 is 15 residues long. The V end was cut by 1 base, the J end by 1 base, with 10 bases between. CDR1 and CDR2 from the germline V gene are SGHAT and FQNNGV. The CDR3 nucleotides read TGTGCCAGCAGCTTAGCCATCGAATCGAACACTGAAGCTTTCTTT. It codes for CASSLAIESNTEAFF.

The table lists this clonotype with many counts. The J gene is TRBJ1-4, the V gene TRBV10-3; D is possibly TRBD1 (5 bases). This CDR3 region has 18 residues. Germline lookup yields CDR1 ENHRY and CDR2 SYGVKD. V was pared by 4 bases and J by 1 base, with 19 bases between. The CDR3 is CAISAAVGRDGTNEKLFF. The CDR3 DNA is TGTGCCATCAGTGCCGCGGTGGGCAGGGACGGAACTAATGAAAAACTGTTTTTT.

Ten or more counts support this clonotype. J is TRBJ1-1 and V is TRBV6-1; possible D gene TRBD1, 5 bases. The CDR3 loop spans 11 amino acids. The V and J ends lost 8 bases and 5 bases respectively, with 9 bases between them. The germline V gene encodes CDR1 MNHNS and CDR2 SASEGT. The CDR3 bases are TGTGCCAGCGGGCGGGGGACTGAAGCTTTCTTT. Translating gives CASGRGTEAFF.

This clonotype was seen more than once but under ten times. The chain is built from TRBV10-3 and TRBJ2-1; D is possibly TRBD1 (5 bases). Germline V CDR1 and CDR2: ENHRY, SYGVKD. The V end lost 5 bases, the J end lost 4 bases, and 9 bases lay between the germline ends. The CDR3 loop spans 13 amino acids. DNA for the CDR3: TGTGCCATCAGTCGGCAGGGTTACAATGAGCAGTTCTTC. Amino acid sequence: CAISRQGYNEQFF.

The table lists this clonotype with many counts. This chain connects TRBV12-3 or TRBV12-4 to TRBJ1-1; D gene ambiguous. Trimming pared 4 bases from V and 12 bases from J, leaving 12 bases between. CDR3 size: 11 residues. The CDR3 coding sequence is TGTGCCAGCAGTTCGGATTCGGGGACTTTCTTT. Translated: CASSSDSGTFF.

J is TRBJ2-1 and V is TRBV6-6, with D unresolved. Germline V lookup: CDR1 MNHNY, CDR2 SVGAGI (reference sequence). The CDR3 has 11 amino acids. Trimming shortened V by 5 bases and J by 8 bases, and 7 bases separated the two germline ends. CDR3 coding DNA: TGTGCCAGCAGTCCCCGAGATGAGCAGTTCTTC. Protein: CASSPRDEQFF.

The chain is built from TRBV5-4 and TRBJ1-1, with no clear D. The germline V gene encodes CDR1 SGHNT and CDR2 YYREEE (reference sequence). The ends were cut back, 4 bases at V and 0 bases at J, with 10 bases in the middle. The CDR3 totals 14 residues. The CDR3 here is CASSGSRVNTEAFF. The CDR3 DNA follows: TGTGCCAGCAGCGGGTCACGCGTGAACACTGAAGCTTTCTTT.

The sample holds a few counts of this clonotype. This chain links TRBV12-3 or TRBV12-4 with TRBJ2-7, with D unclear. V gave up 7 bases and J gave up 1 base, with 14 bases separating them. The CDR3 contains 14 residues. DNA for the CDR3: TGTGCCAGCACCCGGTTAACCGGATCCTACGAGCAGTACTTC. As protein: CASTRLTGSYEQYF.

This sequence joins TRBV18 and TRBJ2-7; 8 bases are a match to TRBD2. Per the germline V gene, CDR1 is KGHSH and CDR2 is LQKENI. The CDR3 length is 15 residues. The trim removed 2 bases at V and 3 bases at J, leaving 6 bases unmatched. This CDR3 is CASSPRGSGNYEQYF. DNA for the CDR3: TGTGCCAGCTCACCAAGGGGTAGCGGGAACTACGAGCAGTACTTC.

V gene TRBV11-2 combines with J gene TRBJ2-3, with D maybe TRBD2 (5 bases). The CDR3 is 14 amino acids. V gave up 5 bases and J gave up 3 bases, with 12 bases separating them. CDR1 and CDR2 (germline): SGHAT, FQNNGV. The CDR3 nucleotides read TGTGCCAGCAGCCCTATCTTAGCGACAGATACGCAGTATTTT. Protein: CASSPILATDTQYF.

This clonotype was picked up a small number of times. At one of its ends the junction is not consistent with the germline gene, which may arise from a read error. CDR3 bases: TGTGCCAGCAGTGAAGCGCAACGGGACAGGGAATTT. It is translated as CASSEAQRDREF. The chain recombines TRBV6-1 with TRBJ2-3, with 9 positions matching TRBD1. This CDR3 contains 12 residues. The germline CDR1 and CDR2 sequences are MNHNS and SASEGT.

This clonotype was counted many times. The rearrangement uses TRBV13 and TRBJ1-5; 7 nucleotides line up with TRBD1. V lost 1 base and J lost 8; bases outside the gene matches: 11. Germline CDR1 is PRHDT and CDR2 is FYEKMQ (reference sequence). The CDR3 length is 16 residues. The CDR3 region has the DNA TGTGCCAGCAGCTTAGTCGGCAGGGGGAGTAAAAAGCCCCAGCATTTT. Translating gives CASSLVGRGSKKPQHF.

This clonotype turned up a few times. The rearrangement uses TRBV20-1 and TRBJ1-6; D gene ambiguous. V dropped 3 bases and J dropped 8 bases, with 11 bases sitting between them. The length of the CDR3 is 13 residues. In germline, CDR1 is DFQATT, CDR2 SNEGSKA (reference sequence). CDR3 residues: CSARDPEDSPLHF. In DNA, the CDR3 is TGCAGTGCTAGGGACCCTGAGGATTCACCCCTCCACTTT.

This clonotype was detected many times. V usage is TRBV20-1 and J usage is TRBJ2-3; the D gene is possibly TRBD2 (5 bases). V was trimmed by 2 bases and J by 2 bases, leaving 29 bases between them. The CDR3 runs to 20 residues. The germline V gene encodes CDR1 DFQATT and CDR2 SNEGSKA (reference sequence). CDR3 sequence: CSARSIGLGRGIINTDTQYF. Here the CDR3 DNA reads TGCAGTGCTAGATCGATCGGACTCGGTCGGGGTATAATTAACACAGATACGCAGTATTTT.

This clonotype was seen ten or more times. This chain links TRBV30 with TRBJ1-4, with D uncertain. Trimming stripped 4 bases from V and 6 bases from J, with 15 bases between. This CDR3 has 14 amino acids. Germline values: CDR1 GTSNPN, CDR2 SVGIG (reference sequence). CDR3 DNA sequence: TGTGCCTGGAACGATTACAAGGCCGATGAAAAACTGTTTTTT. Translated, it gives CAWNDYKADEKLFF.

V gene TRBV6-2 or TRBV6-3 combines with J gene TRBJ1-5, with 8 bases aligning to TRBD1. CDR1 MNHEY and CDR2 SVGEGT come from the germline V gene. V shed 6 bases, J shed 4 bases, and the junction held 8 bases outside the gene matches. The CDR3 contains 15 residues. CDR3: CASRLGQGRNQPQHF. CDR3 nucleotide sequence: TGTGCCAGCAGGCTCGGACAGGGACGGAATCAGCCCCAGCATTTT.

The V gene is TRBV27, the J gene TRBJ1-1; no clear D. The V end was cut by 1 base, the J end by 1 base, with 7 bases between. The CDR3 length is 14 residues. Germline V CDR1 and CDR2: MNHEY, SMNVEV (reference sequence). The CDR3 region is CASSLFKGNTEAFF. The CDR3 region has the DNA TGTGCCAGCAGTTTATTTAAGGGGAACACTGAAGCTTTCTTT.

This clonotype was counted between two and nine times. The rearrangement joins TRBV19 to TRBJ1-4; D is undetermined. V lost 5 bases to trimming and J lost 0 bases, with 10 bases between them. Germline CDR1 LNHDA, CDR2 SQIVND (reference sequence). The CDR3 runs 15 residues. CDR3 sequence: CASSVNRATNEKLFF. The CDR3 region has the DNA TGTGCCAGTAGTGTGAACAGAGCAACTAATGAAAAACTGTTTTTT.

This clonotype showed up just a few times. This chain connects TRBV29-1 to TRBJ1-5, with a tentative D call TRBD1 (6 bases). The length of the CDR3 is 13 residues. V lost 4 bases and J 1 base, leaving 8 bases between the germline ends. CDR1 and CDR2 from the germline V gene are SQVTM and ANQGSEA. The DNA for the CDR3 is TGCAGCGTTGCCAGGGGAAGCAATCAGCCCCAGCATTTT. As protein: CSVARGSNQPQHF. The variable domain in full, with the rest retrieved from reference TRBV29-1 and TRBJ1-5, is SAVISQKPSRDICQRGTSLTIQCQVDSQVTMMFWYRQQPGQSLTLIATANQGSEATYESGFVIDKFPISRPNLTFSTLTVSNMSPEDSSIYLCSVARGSNQPQHFGDGTRLSIL.

This clonotype has at least ten counts. The rearrangement uses TRBV6-6 and TRBJ1-6; D is possibly TRBD1 (6 bases). This CDR3 is built from 15 residues. V lost 5 bases and J lost 7, with 15 bases in between. Germline V gives CDR1 MNHNY, CDR2 SVGAGI (reference sequence). In nucleotides, the CDR3 is TGTGCCAGCAGTACACAGGGCTTGGAAAATTCACCCCTCCACTTT. It translates to CASSTQGLENSPLHF.

The chain recombines TRBV28 with TRBJ2-3; D is ambiguous. Germline V gene sequence: CDR1 MDHEN, CDR2 SYDVKM. Trimming removed 7 bases from V and 2 bases from J, with 13 bases in between. This CDR3 comprises 14 residues. CDR3 bases: TGTGCCAGCATTTCCAGAGACGTCACAGATACGCAGTATTTT. Protein: CASISRDVTDTQYF.

Only a few counts were recorded for this clonotype. The chain employs TRBV3-1 and TRBJ2-5, with TRBD2 identical over 12 bases. The germline V gene has CDR1 LGHDT and CDR2 YNNKEL (reference sequence). The ends lost 4 bases at V and 5 bases at J; junction bases unmatched: 8. This CDR3 comprises 16 residues. The CDR3 protein is CASSPGLAGGQETQYF. The CDR3 region has the DNA TGTGCCAGCAGCCCCGGCCTAGCGGGGGGGCAGGAGACCCAGTACTTC.

This clonotype has only a few counts. The chain recombines TRBV19 with TRBJ1-2; D call uncertain. This CDR3 has 13 residues. Per germline, CDR1 LNHDA and CDR2 SQIVND (reference sequence). The germline V and J ends were trimmed by 3 bases and 7 bases, with 12 bases remaining between them. Here the CDR3 DNA reads TGTGCCAGTAGTATGACGTGGTTTGGTGGCTACACCTTC. This translates into CASSMTWFGGYTF.

This clonotype was seen more than once but under ten times. This chain connects TRBV4-2 to TRBJ2-2; 14 positions agree with TRBD2. Germline V gene lookup returns CDR1 LGHNA and CDR2 YNFKEQ. The CDR3 loop spans 18 amino acids. V gave up 8 bases and J gave up 7 bases; unmatched junction bases: 15. As DNA, the CDR3 is TGTGCCAGCGGCGCCAAGAAAGGACTAGCGGGAGGTATCGGGGAGCTGTTTTTT. Protein product: CASGAKKGLAGGIGELFF.

V is TRBV5-5 and J is TRBJ1-3, with D uncertain. This CDR3 contains 15 residues. Trimming removed 0 bases from V and 0 bases from J, with 7 bases in between. The germline V gene encodes CDR1 SGHKS and CDR2 YYEKEE (reference sequence). The CDR3, as DNA: TGTGCCAGCAGCTTGGCCGGTAACTCTGGAAACACCATATATTTT. Amino acid sequence: CASSLAGNSGNTIYF.

This clonotype showed up just a few times. J is TRBJ2-7 and V is TRBV11-2; TRBD1 matches at 8 bases. Germline V CDR1 and CDR2: SGHAT, FQNNGV. J was trimmed by 2 bases and V by 5 bases; bases with no gene match: 11. The CDR3 is 16 residues long. This CDR3 is CASSAISYRGTYEQYF. CDR3 DNA: TGTGCCAGCAGCGCGATCAGCTACAGGGGGACCTACGAGCAGTACTTC.

This clonotype occurred a few times. The genes are TRBV5-4 and TRBJ1-1; D is unresolved. This CDR3 comprises 14 residues. V was pared by 0 bases and J by 6 bases, with 12 bases between. From germline, CDR1 is SGHNT and CDR2 YYREEE (reference sequence). CDR3 DNA sequence: TGTGCCAGCAGCTTGGCCTCGGCTCAGCCTGAAGCTTTCTTT. Its translation: CASSLASAQPEAFF.